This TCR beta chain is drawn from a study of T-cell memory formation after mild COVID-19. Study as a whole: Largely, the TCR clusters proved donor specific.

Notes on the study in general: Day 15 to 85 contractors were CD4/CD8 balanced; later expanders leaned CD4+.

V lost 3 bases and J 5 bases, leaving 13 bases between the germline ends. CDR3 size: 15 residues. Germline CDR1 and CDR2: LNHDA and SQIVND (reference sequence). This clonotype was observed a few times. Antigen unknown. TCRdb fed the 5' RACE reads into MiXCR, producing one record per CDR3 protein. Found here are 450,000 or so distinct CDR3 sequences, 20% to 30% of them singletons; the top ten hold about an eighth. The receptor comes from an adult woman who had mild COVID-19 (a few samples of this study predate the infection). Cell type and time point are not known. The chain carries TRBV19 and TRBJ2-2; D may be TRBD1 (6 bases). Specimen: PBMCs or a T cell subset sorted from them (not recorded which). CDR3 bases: TGTGCCAGTAGTATTCGCTCCCAGGGGACCGGGGAGCTGTTTTTT. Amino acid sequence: CASSIRSQGTGELFF.